This paragraph covers one T cell receptor beta chain sequence. The CDR3 totals 16 residues. J lost 10 bases, V lost 3 bases, and 14 bases had no gene match. Germline V gives CDR1 MNHEY, CDR2 SMNVEV (reference sequence). One entry per CDR3 protein, called by TCRdb with MiXCR from the RT-PCR reads. The table shows about 700,000 distinct CDR3 sequences, with 12% to 15% occurring only once. The chain uses TRBV27 and TRBJ2-1, with TRBD1 matching 8 bases. The TCR was taken from a female donor in good health, serving as a healthy control. Specimen: memory CD4+ T cells from blood. The CDR3 DNA is TGTGCCAGCAGTTTTGTAGGGGCCCTCAGGGGGCAGGAGCAGTTCTTC. As protein: CASSFVGALRGQEQFF.